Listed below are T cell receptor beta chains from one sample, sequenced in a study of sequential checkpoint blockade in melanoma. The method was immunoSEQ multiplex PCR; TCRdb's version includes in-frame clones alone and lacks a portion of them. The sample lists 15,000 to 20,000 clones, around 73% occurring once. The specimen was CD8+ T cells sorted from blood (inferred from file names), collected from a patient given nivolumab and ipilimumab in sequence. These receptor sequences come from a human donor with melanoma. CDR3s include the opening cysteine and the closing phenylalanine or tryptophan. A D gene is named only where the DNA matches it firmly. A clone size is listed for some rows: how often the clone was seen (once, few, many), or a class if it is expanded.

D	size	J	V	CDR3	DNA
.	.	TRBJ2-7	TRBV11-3	CASSLVGGYEQYF	TGTGCCAGCAGCTTAGTAGGGGGCTACGAGCAGTACTTC
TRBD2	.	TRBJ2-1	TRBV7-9	CASSYPGLADQEQFF	TGTGCCAGCAGTTACCCGGGACTAGCGGACCAAGAGCAGTTCTTC
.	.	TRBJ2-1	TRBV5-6	CASEMEGWKYNEQFF	TGTGCCAGCGAAATGGAGGGGTGGAAGTACAATGAGCAGTTCTTC
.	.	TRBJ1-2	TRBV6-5	CASSYSQGSYGYTF	TGTGCCAGCAGTTACTCGCAGGGGAGCTATGGCTACACCTTC
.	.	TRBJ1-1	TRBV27	CASSLSGGGFTEAFF	TGTGCCAGCAGTTTATCGGGAGGGGGATTCACTGAAGCTTTCTTT
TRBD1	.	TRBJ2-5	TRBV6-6	CASSGRDRGPPGQYF	TGTGCCAGCAGTGGCCGGGACAGGGGGCCCCCTGGCCAGTACTTC
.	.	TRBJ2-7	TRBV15	CATSRDRTVSYEQYF	TGTGCCACCAGCAGAGATAGGACAGTCTCCTACGAGCAGTACTTC
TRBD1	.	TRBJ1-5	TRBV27	CASSLGQGGNQPQHF	TGTGCCAGCAGTCTTGGACAGGGGGGCAATCAGCCCCAGCATTTT
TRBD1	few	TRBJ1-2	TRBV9	CASSSHPGQGNYGYTF	TGTGCCAGCAGCTCTCATCCGGGACAGGGAAACTATGGCTACACCTTC
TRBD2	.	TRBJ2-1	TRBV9	CASSASRTSGINEQFF	TGTGCCAGCAGCGCCAGTAGAACTAGCGGGATCAATGAGCAGTTCTTC
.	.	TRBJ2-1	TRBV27	CASRGGYNEQFF	TGTGCCTCCAGGGGTGGCTACAATGAGCAGTTCTTC
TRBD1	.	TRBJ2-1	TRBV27	CASIPLGQSSYNEQFF	TGTGCCAGCATCCCCCTGGGACAGAGCTCCTACAATGAGCAGTTCTTC
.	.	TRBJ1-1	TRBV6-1	CASSDTTMRTEAFF	TGTGCCAGCAGTGATACCACTATGAGGACTGAAGCTTTCTTT
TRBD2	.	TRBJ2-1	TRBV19	CASSPPGLAGEQFF	TGTGCCAGTAGTCCCCCCGGACTAGCGGGGGAGCAGTTCTTC
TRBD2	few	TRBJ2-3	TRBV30	CAWDPSGGAADTQYF	TGTGCCTGGGACCCTAGCGGGGGGGCCGCAGATACGCAGTATTTT
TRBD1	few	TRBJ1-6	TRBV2	CASSELRGLGNSPLHF	TGTGCCAGCAGTGAACTCAGGGGGCTCGGCAATTCACCCCTCCACTTT
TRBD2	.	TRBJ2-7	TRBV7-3	CASSQGSGDYEQYF	TGTGCCAGCAGCCAGGGTAGCGGGGACTACGAGCAGTACTTC
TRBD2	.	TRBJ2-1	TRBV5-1	CASSLGLAPYNEQFF	TGCGCCAGCAGCTTGGGACTAGCCCCCTACAATGAGCAGTTCTTC
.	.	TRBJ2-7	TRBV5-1	CASSLPDRSRDRSPYEQYF	TGCGCCAGCAGCTTGCCGGACAGAAGTCGCGACAGATCCCCCTACGAGCAGTACTTC
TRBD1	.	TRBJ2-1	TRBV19	CASSIGGTGYYNEQFF	TGTGCCAGTAGTATTGGGGGGACAGGGTACTACAATGAGCAGTTCTTC
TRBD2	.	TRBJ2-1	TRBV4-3	CASSQETDGRVYNEQFF	TGCGCCAGCAGCCAAGAGACTGACGGGAGGGTCTACAATGAGCAGTTCTTC
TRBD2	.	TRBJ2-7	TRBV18	CASSPPRGGPYEQYF	TGTGCCAGCTCACCACCCCGGGGGGGACCCTACGAGCAGTACTTC
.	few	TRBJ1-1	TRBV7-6	CASSLYLNTEAFF	TGTGCCAGCAGCTTATATTTGAACACTGAAGCTTTCTTT
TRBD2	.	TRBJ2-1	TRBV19	CASSRAGGPYNEQFF	TGTGCCAGTAGTCGGGCGGGAGGGCCTTACAATGAGCAGTTCTTC
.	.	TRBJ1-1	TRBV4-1	CASSQFLGEVTEAFF	TGCGCCAGCAGCCAATTCCTGGGGGAGGTCACTGAAGCTTTCTTT
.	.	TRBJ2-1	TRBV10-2	CASSESVWGAPNEQFF	TGCGCCAGCAGTGAGTCGGTGTGGGGCGCTCCCAATGAGCAGTTCTTC
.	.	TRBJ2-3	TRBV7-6	CASSLDRGSTDTQYF	TGTGCCAGCAGCTTAGATAGGGGGAGCACAGATACGCAGTATTTT
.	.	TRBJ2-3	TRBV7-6	CASSYTSTDTQYF	TGTGCCAGCAGCTATACTAGCACAGATACGCAGTATTTT
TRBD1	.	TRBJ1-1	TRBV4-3	CASSLWDRTFAEAFF	TGCGCCAGCAGCCTCTGGGACAGGACCTTCGCTGAAGCTTTCTTT
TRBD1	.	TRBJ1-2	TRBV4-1	CASSPNRGRDGYTF	TGCGCCAGCAGCCCGAACAGGGGGCGGGATGGCTACACCTTC
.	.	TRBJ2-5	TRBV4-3	CASSQGWSVQETQYF	TGCGCCAGCAGCCAAGGGTGGTCAGTCCAAGAGACCCAGTACTTC
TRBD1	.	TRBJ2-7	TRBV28	CASSLLSGQGGYEQYF	TGTGCCAGCAGTTTACTAAGTGGACAGGGGGGCTACGAGCAGTACTTC
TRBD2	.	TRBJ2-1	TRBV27	CASSLLAGGYNEQFF	TGTGCCAGCAGTTTGCTAGCGGGGGGCTACAATGAGCAGTTCTTC
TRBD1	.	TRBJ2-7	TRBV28	CASSFWTGVSFSYEQYF	TGTGCCAGCAGTTTTTGGACAGGGGTCTCTTTCTCCTACGAGCAGTACTTC
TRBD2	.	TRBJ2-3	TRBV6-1	CASSEEIAGAADTQYF	TGTGCCAGCAGTGAAGAAATAGCGGGAGCGGCAGATACGCAGTATTTT
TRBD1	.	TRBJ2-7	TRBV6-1	CASSDSLWDSQYF	TGTGCCAGCAGTGACTCCCTCTGGGACAGTCAGTACTTC
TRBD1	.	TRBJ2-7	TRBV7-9	CASSFIGTGVWEQYF	TGTGCCAGCAGCTTTATCGGGACAGGGGTCTGGGAACAGTACTTC
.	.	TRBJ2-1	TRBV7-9	CASSLQERDEQFF	TGTGCCAGCAGCTTACAAGAGCGCGATGAGCAGTTCTTC
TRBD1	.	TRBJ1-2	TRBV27	CASSSASRGQDYGYTF	TGTGCCAGCAGTTCCGCCTCCAGGGGGCAGGACTATGGCTACACCTTC